The 10 T cell receptor beta chains given below trace back to one sample, sequenced in a study of chemoradiotherapy in HPV16-positive cancers. Sequencing used immunoSEQ multiplex PCR; TCRdb keeps in-frame clones, though not all of them. The data contain roughly 20,000 clones, approximately 80% of them singletons. Sample: blood, taken from a patient who underwent chemoradiotherapy. Receptors were obtained from a human donor with HPV-associated anogenital cancer.

The chain recombines TRBV27 with TRBJ1-6, with TRBD1 identical over 11 bases. Per the germline V gene, CDR1 is MNHEY and CDR2 is SMNVEV (reference sequence). The CDR3 consists of 15 residues. Trimming removed 8 bases from V and 10 bases from J; junction bases left unmatched: 10. The CDR3 protein is CASGQGARFGSPLHF. The CDR3 coding sequence is TGTGCCAGCGGACAGGGGGCGAGGTTTGGGTCACCCCTCCACTTT.

This chain links TRBV6-6 with TRBJ2-3; D is unresolved. V lost 8 bases to trimming and J lost 0 bases, with 6 bases between them. Germline values: CDR1 MNHNY, CDR2 SVGAGI (reference sequence). This CDR3 is built from 12 residues. CDR3 residues: CASVDSTDTQYF. In DNA form, the CDR3 reads TGTGCCAGCGTTGACAGCACAGATACGCAGTATTTT.

This chain uses TRBV7-8 with TRBJ2-3; 11 nucleotides align to TRBD2. J gave up 5 bases and V 8 bases, and 9 bases lay outside the gene matches. The CDR3 sequence is 15 residues long. Germline V gene data show CDR1 as SGHVS and CDR2 as FQNEAQ. CDR3: CASYFSGGAGDTQYF. In nucleotides, the CDR3 is TGTGCCAGCTATTTTAGCGGGGGGGCCGGAGATACGCAGTATTTT.

The chain carries TRBV11-2 and TRBJ1-5; no clear D. Germline V lookup: CDR1 SGHAT, CDR2 FQNNGV. This CDR3 has 12 amino acids. V lost 0 bases and J lost 6, with 3 bases in between. CDR3 loop: CASSLEGQPQHF. CDR3 coding DNA: TGTGCCAGCAGCTTAGAGGGTCAGCCCCAGCATTTT.

This clone occurred once. This chain joins TRBV7-9 and TRBJ2-1; D is possibly TRBD1 (6 bases). The CDR3 runs 12 residues. Germline V gene lookup returns CDR1 SEHNR and CDR2 FQNEAQ (reference sequence). Trimming shortened V by 4 bases and J by 8 bases, and 9 bases separated the two germline ends. The DNA for the CDR3 is TGTGCCAGCAGCTCTACAGGGTATGAGCAGTTCTTC. It yields the protein CASSSTGYEQFF.

The chain is built from TRBV10-3 and TRBJ1-4; a possible D gene is TRBD1 (5 bases). The ends were cut back, 0 bases at V and 15 bases at J, with 11 bases in the middle. CDR3 length equals 12 residues. Germline V gives CDR1 ENHRY, CDR2 SYGVKD. The CDR3 DNA follows: TGTGCCATCAGTGAGTCGGGGACTATGATGTTTTTT. As protein: CAISESGTMMFF.

This chain joins TRBV11-2 and TRBJ1-2; D is unresolved. The CDR3 covers 14 residues. Germline V gene lookup returns CDR1 SGHAT and CDR2 FQNNGV. The V and J ends lost 4 bases and 4 bases respectively, with 13 bases between them. This CDR3 reads CASSSGPRAYGYTF. In DNA form, the CDR3 reads TGTGCCAGCAGCTCGGGTCCTCGGGCCTATGGCTACACCTTC.

This sequence joins TRBV7-2 and TRBJ2-1, with 10 bases matching TRBD2. The germline V gene encodes CDR1 SGHTA and CDR2 FQGNSA. This CDR3 is built from 15 residues. Unmatched junction bases numbered 2, after V lost 2 bases and J lost 4 bases. In nucleotides, the CDR3 is TGTGCCAGCAGCTTAACTAGCGGGAAATACAATGAGCAGTTCTTC. It specifies CASSLTSGKYNEQFF.

The chain recombines TRBV7-6 with TRBJ2-2, with unresolved D. CDR3 size: 15 residues. Trimming cost V 2 bases and J 4 bases, with 11 bases left between them. CDR1 is SGHVS and CDR2 is FNYEAQ in the germline V gene. CDR3: CASSLNLFSTGELFF. The DNA of the CDR3 is TGTGCCAGCAGCTTAAATCTCTTCTCCACCGGGGAGCTGTTTTTT.

This chain links TRBV9 with TRBJ2-1; a possible D gene is TRBD2 (5 bases). From germline, CDR1 is SGDLS and CDR2 YYNGEE. V was trimmed by 4 bases and J by 10 bases, leaving 15 bases between them. CDR3 length: 13 residues. The CDR3 protein is CASSPQGSYEQFF. In DNA form, the CDR3 reads TGTGCCAGCAGCCCCCAAGGGAGCTACGAGCAGTTCTTC. Based on the CDR3 plus reference TRBV9 and TRBJ2-1, the full variable domain is DSGVTQTPKHLITATGQRVTLRCSPRSGDLSVYWYQQSLDQGLQFLIQYYNGEERAKGNILERFSAQQFPDLHSELNLSSLELGDSALYFCASSPQGSYEQFFGPGTRLTVL.